The 27 T cell receptor beta chains listed next were all sequenced from one sample in a study of PD-1 blockade in classical Hodgkin lymphoma. Produced via immunoSEQ multiplex PCR; TCRdb's table is partial and in-frame only. Among just under 65,000 clones listed, about 90% were seen once. As for time point: cycle 4 day 1 (C4D1), after more than five weeks of nivolumab. Every patient relapsed after autologous stem cell transplantation, and brentuximab vedotin exposure varied. The specimen comprised peripheral blood mononuclear cells (PBMCs), sampled before the fourth cycle of nivolumab. Source of these receptors: a human donor with classical Hodgkin lymphoma.

This chain links TRBV6-5 with TRBJ1-1, with D perhaps TRBD1 (5 bases). Germline loops: CDR1 MNHEY, CDR2 SVGAGI. The ends were cut back, 2 bases at V and 5 bases at J, with 9 bases in the middle. The CDR3 spans 13 residues. CDR3 sequence: CASSYTGGTEAFF. CDR3 DNA: TGTGCCAGCAGTTACACAGGAGGAACTGAAGCTTTCTTT.

The V call is TRBV5-6, the J call TRBJ1-5, with D perhaps matching TRBD1 (5 bases). V lost 2 bases and J 3 bases, leaving 12 bases between the germline ends. CDR3 length: 15 amino acids. Germline V lookup: CDR1 SGHDT, CDR2 YYEEEE. The CDR3 loop is CASSFRDGFNQPQHF. CDR3 sequence (DNA): TGTGCCAGCAGCTTTCGGGACGGCTTCAATCAGCCCCAGCATTTT.

This chain links TRBV19 with TRBJ1-6; D gene unclear. Trimming took off 5 bases at V and 1 base at J, with 21 bases between the two ends. CDR3 length: 19 residues. Germline assignment: CDR1 LNHDA and CDR2 SQIVND (reference sequence). The CDR3 DNA reads TGTGCCAGTAGTCACATTGGAGTGTGGGAGCGATCCTATAATTCACCCCTCCACTTT. Residues: CASSHIGVWERSYNSPLHF. The whole variable domain, remainder taken from reference TRBV19 and TRBJ1-6, is DGGITQSPKYLFRKEGQNVTLSCEQNLNHDAMYWYRQDPGQGLRLIYYSQIVNDFQKGDIAEGYSVSREKKESFPLTVTSAQKNPTAFYLCASSHIGVWERSYNSPLHFGNGTRLTVT.

This clone was seen just once. The rearrangement joins TRBV5-4 to TRBJ1-2; TRBD1 might be the D (5 bases). V was pared by 3 bases and J by 1 base, with 7 bases between. The CDR3 runs 13 residues. Germline CDR1 SGHNT, CDR2 YYREEE (reference sequence). The CDR3 spells CASSSQGNYGYTF. As DNA, the CDR3 is TGTGCCAGCAGCTCGCAGGGTAACTATGGCTACACCTTC.

In DNA, the CDR3 is TGTGCCAGTATCGGGACAGGCACTTTGTACACTGAAGCTTTCTTT. Its protein product is CASIGTGTLYTEAFF. This chain links TRBV10-3 with TRBJ1-1; 8 nucleotides line up with TRBD1. After removal of 10 bases from V and 3 bases from J, the junction contained 13 bases not matched to a gene. Germline V gene data show CDR1 as ENHRY and CDR2 as SYGVKD. The CDR3 totals 15 residues.

The V and J genes are TRBV25-1 and TRBJ1-1; D is unresolved. This CDR3 spans 12 amino acids. Germline CDR1 MGHDK, CDR2 SYGVNS. Deletions cut 8 bases from V and 1 base from J, with 8 bases between. The CDR3 bases are TGTGCCAGCCGGGAATGGAACACTGAAGCTTTCTTT. Protein product: CASREWNTEAFF.

The V gene is TRBV27, the J gene TRBJ1-1, with 7 nucleotides matching TRBD1. Germline CDR1 MNHEY, CDR2 SMNVEV (reference sequence). This CDR3 region has 12 residues. V trimming: 7 bases; J trimming: 8 bases; junction bases outside the gene matches: 7. Written as DNA, the CDR3 is TGTGCCAGCACACCCCTGACAGGGGAAGCTTTCTTT. Its translation: CASTPLTGEAFF.

The CDR3 DNA reads TGTGCCACCAGCAGATCTAGGGGAGAGTACGAGCAGTACTTC. Amino acid sequence: CATSRSRGEYEQYF. V usage is TRBV15 and J usage is TRBJ2-7; D may be TRBD1 or TRBD2 (5 bases each). CDR1 and CDR2 (germline): LNHNV, YYDKDF (reference sequence). The ends were cut back, 2 bases at V and 4 bases at J, with 12 bases in the middle. The CDR3 extends over 14 amino acids.

This clone was detected a few times. In nucleotides, the CDR3 is TGTGCCAGCAGTTACTCGCGCGTGAACACTGAAGCTTTCTTT. Translation: CASSYSRVNTEAFF. The V and J genes are TRBV6-6 and TRBJ1-1; no reliable D call. This CDR3 is built from 14 residues. Trimming left V 0 bases short and J 0 bases short, with 5 bases between. Germline V gene sequence: CDR1 MNHNY, CDR2 SVGAGI (reference sequence).

By proportion, this clone is medium-sized. The gene calls are TRBV4-1 and TRBJ2-5; weak D call: TRBD1 (5 bases). Deletions cut 0 bases from V and 1 base from J, with 9 bases between. This CDR3 comprises 15 residues. Germline values: CDR1 MGHRA, CDR2 YSYEKL. CDR3 in DNA: TGCGCCAGCAGCCAAGATGGGGCTTTCCAAGAGACCCAGTACTTC. The encoded protein is CASSQDGAFQETQYF.

The chain links TRBV9 to TRBJ2-1; D is uncertain. V dropped 0 bases and J dropped 0 bases, with 13 bases sitting between them. The CDR3 sequence is 17 residues long. Germline CDR1 is SGDLS and CDR2 is YYNGEE. The CDR3 region has the DNA TGTGCCAGCAGCGTAGCTCCGACTCCGAGCTCCTACAATGAGCAGTTCTTC. Protein: CASSVAPTPSSYNEQFF.

The rearrangement joins TRBV5-4 to TRBJ2-7; TRBD1 is a possible D gene (5 bases). This CDR3 spans 12 amino acids. With 4 bases removed from V and 3 bases from J, the gap between germline ends came to 8 bases. Germline V gene lookup returns CDR1 SGHNT and CDR2 YYREEE (reference sequence). CDR3 sequence (DNA): TGTGCCAGCAGCCGACAGAGCTACGAGCAGTACTTC. Protein product: CASSRQSYEQYF.

This clone was seen a single time. The chain has TRBV29-1 and TRBJ1-2; a possible D gene is TRBD1 (6 bases). The V and J ends lost 7 bases and 4 bases respectively, with 19 bases between them. The CDR3 has 14 amino acids. In germline, CDR1 is SQVTM, CDR2 ANQGSEA. The CDR3 DNA is TGCAGCGAGAGGGGGGACATCTCTCGCTATGGCTACACCTTC. It yields the protein CSERGDISRYGYTF.

This clone was seen once. The chain is built from TRBV28 and TRBJ2-7; 7 positions agree with TRBD1. V lost 4 bases and J lost 9; bases outside the gene matches: 9. Germline CDR1 is MDHEN and CDR2 is SYDVKM. The CDR3 extends over 13 amino acids. CDR3 protein: CASSWGQLFSQYF. For the CDR3, the DNA is TGTGCCAGCAGTTGGGGACAGTTGTTTTCGCAGTACTTC.

This chain joins TRBV5-8 and TRBJ2-5; a possible D gene is TRBD1 (6 bases). The germline V gene encodes CDR1 SGHTS and CDR2 YDEGEE. The ends were cut back, 0 bases at V and 5 bases at J, with 20 bases in the middle. This CDR3 is built from 17 residues. Here the CDR3 DNA reads TGTGCCAGCAGCTTGGTAACCCGACAGGCACTAGGGGAGACCCAGTACTTC. This sequence encodes CASSLVTRQALGETQYF. Full variable domain (missing parts from reference TRBV5-8 and TRBJ2-5): EAGVTQSPTHLIKTRGQQATLRCSPISGHTSVYWYQQALGLGLQFLLWYDEGEERNRGNFPPRFSGRQFPNYSSELNVNALELEDSALYLCASSLVTRQALGETQYFGPGTRLLVL.

The chain uses TRBV6-1 and TRBJ1-1; possible D gene TRBD1, 6 bases. V dropped 6 bases and J dropped 7 bases, with 12 bases sitting between them. The CDR3 is 12 residues long. The V gene's germline CDR1 is MNHNS and CDR2 SASEGT. The CDR3 region has the DNA TGTGCCAGCAGCGACAAGGACAGTGAAGCTTTCTTT. It yields the protein CASSDKDSEAFF.

The chain carries TRBV7-2 and TRBJ2-7, with 8 bases that match TRBD1. The CDR3 runs 16 residues. V lost 2 bases, J lost 2 bases, and 8 bases stayed unmatched. Germline V gene sequence: CDR1 SGHTA, CDR2 FQGNSA. The CDR3, as DNA: TGTGCCAGCAGCTTATACGGACAGGGCGGCCCCTACGAGCAGTACTTC. Protein: CASSLYGQGGPYEQYF. Full variable domain (missing parts from reference TRBV7-2 and TRBJ2-7): GAGVSQSPSNKVTEKGKDVELRCDPISGHTALYWYRQSLGQGLEFLIYFQGNSAPDKSGLPSDRFSAERTGGSVSTLTIQRTQQEDSAVYLCASSLYGQGGPYEQYFGPGTRLTVT.

This clone was picked up one time. The J gene is TRBJ1-2, the V gene TRBV10-3; no firm D call. The CDR3 covers 13 residues. V lost 6 bases, J lost 3 bases, and 11 bases lay in between. The germline gives CDR1 ENHRY, CDR2 SYGVKD. CDR3 protein: CAISPGGDYGYTF. The CDR3 nucleotides read TGTGCCATCAGCCCTGGCGGGGACTATGGCTACACCTTC.

J is TRBJ2-7 and V is TRBV27; 7 bases agree with TRBD1. The CDR3 runs 13 residues. Germline V CDR1 and CDR2: MNHEY, SMNVEV (reference sequence). V lost 6 bases and J lost 2; bases outside the gene matches: 4. CDR3 region: CASRSTGAYEQYF. CDR3 coding DNA: TGTGCCAGCAGGTCTACAGGGGCCTACGAGCAGTACTTC.

The CDR3, as DNA: TGTGCCAGCAGTATAGAAGGGGATCAGCCCCAGCATTTT. This translates into CASSIEGDQPQHF. This chain uses TRBV7-8 with TRBJ1-5, with D perhaps TRBD1 (5 bases). Germline V CDR1 and CDR2: SGHVS, FQNEAQ. Trimming took off 6 bases at V and 5 bases at J, with 11 bases between the two ends. This CDR3 is built from 13 residues.

This sequence joins TRBV7-6 and TRBJ1-3, with 12 bases lining up with TRBD1. The germline V gene has CDR1 SGHVS and CDR2 FNYEAQ. The CDR3 contains 19 residues. The V segment lost 3 bases and the J segment 3 bases; nucleotides outside the gene matches: 12. CDR3 in DNA: TGTGCCAGCAGCTTGGAGGGGGACAGGGGGCCTCCCTTTGGAAACACCATATATTTT. As protein: CASSLEGDRGPPFGNTIYF.

The rearrangement joins TRBV6-1 to TRBJ1-5; D remains ambiguous. Deletions cut 5 bases from V and 8 bases from J, with 13 bases between. The CDR3 is 13 residues long. CDR1 is MNHNS and CDR2 is SASEGT in the germline V gene. The CDR3 DNA is TGTGCCAGCAGTAACGGGCGGCGGGAGCCCCAGCATTTT. Translating gives CASSNGRREPQHF.

A note on this clone: This specimen includes other DNA sequences encoding the same CDR3. The V call is TRBV19, the J call TRBJ1-1, with TRBD1 as a possible D gene (6 bases). The CDR3 is 15 residues long. CDR1 is LNHDA, CDR2 SQIVND, per germline (reference sequence). Trimming pared 3 bases from V and 1 base from J, leaving 12 bases between. The chain's CDR3 is CASSIWGQGNTEAFF. The CDR3 region has the DNA TGTGCCAGTAGTATTTGGGGGCAGGGGAACACTGAAGCTTTCTTT. Drawing the rest from reference TRBV19 and TRBJ1-1, the complete variable domain is DGGITQSPKYLFRKEGQNVTLSCEQNLNHDAMYWYRQDPGQGLRLIYYSQIVNDFQKGDIAEGYSVSREKKESFPLTVTSAQKNPTAFYLCASSIWGQGNTEAFFGQGTRLTVV.

Concerning this clone: Within the sample, other DNA sequences also encode this same CDR3. The genes are TRBV5-4 and TRBJ1-1; D is uncertain. The length of the CDR3 is 11 residues. V was trimmed by 2 bases and J by 4 bases, leaving 3 bases between them. The germline V gene has CDR1 SGHNT and CDR2 YYREEE (reference sequence). The CDR3 region has the DNA TGTGCCAGCAGCTTAGGCACTGAAGCTTTCTTT. It yields the protein CASSLGTEAFF. Full variable domain (remainder filled in from reference TRBV5-4 and TRBJ1-1): ETGVTQSPTHLIKTRGQQVTLRCSSQSGHNTVSWYQQALGQGPQFIFQYYREEENGRGNFPPRFSGLQFPNYSSELNVNALELDDSALYLCASSLGTEAFFGQGTRLTVV.

The genes are TRBV6-1 and TRBJ1-1, with 9 nucleotides matching TRBD1. The trim removed 4 bases at V and 7 bases at J, leaving 10 bases unmatched. Germline assignment: CDR1 MNHNS and CDR2 SASEGT. CDR3 length: 15 residues. The CDR3: CASSGSTGGVGEAFF. CDR3 DNA sequence: TGTGCCAGCAGTGGATCTACAGGGGGCGTGGGTGAAGCTTTCTTT.

The V gene is TRBV5-1, the J gene TRBJ1-1, with 8 bases that match TRBD1. Looked up from germline, CDR1 is SGHRS and CDR2 is YFSETQ. This CDR3 contains 16 residues. The J segment lost 0 bases and the V segment lost 1 base, leaving 5 bases of the junction unmatched. The CDR3 bases are TGCGCCAGCAGCTTGCCATACAGGGGGATGAACACTGAAGCTTTCTTT. It is translated as CASSLPYRGMNTEAFF.

V gene TRBV20-1 combines with J gene TRBJ1-1, with no clear D. The CDR3 spans 11 residues. V was cut by 5 bases and J by 8 bases, with 12 bases left in between. CDR1 is DFQATT, CDR2 SNEGSKA, per germline (reference sequence). CDR3: CSARRTAEAFF. The CDR3 DNA sequence: TGCAGTGCTCGTAGGACTGCCGAAGCTTTCTTT.